This T cell receptor beta chain comes out of a study of PD-L1 blockade in urothelial cancer. About the research overall: Blood samples had a median of approximately 150,000 T cells.

Samples spanned pretreatment and treatment, with 1 to 8 time points per patient. Here immunoSEQ multiplex PCR was the method, and the copy in TCRdb shows in-frame clones only, minus some. The data show 25,000 to 30,000 clones, more than 75% seen once. This CDR3 is 11 amino acids long. The trim removed 6 bases at V and 9 bases at J, leaving 3 bases unmatched. Germline values: CDR1 DFQATT, CDR2 SNEGSKA (reference sequence). This rearrangement joins TRBV20-1 to TRBJ2-1, with 9 bases identical to TRBD2. The sample here was PBMCs, taken around atezolizumab (anti-PD-L1) treatment. This TCR derives from a man aged 45-65 years with urothelial cancer. In nucleotides, the CDR3 is TGCAGTGCCGCGGGGGGGGGTGAGCAGTTCTTC. Translation gives CSAAGGGEQFF.